The 25 T cell receptor beta chains reported below all come from one sample, sequenced in a study of blood T cell repertoires in COVID-19 (dated by TCRdb to the early 2020s). Libraries were built with the immunoSEQ multiplex PCR assay. What TCRdb holds here is the immuneACCESS table cut down to in-frame rearrangements. Part of the clones is not present; checked against another copy, under half of the missing clones reflect an unresolved V gene, and the others are unexplained. Within this sample are 100,000 or so clones, with around 86% of them counted one time only. The ten largest account for 3.8% of the sample. The specimen was peripheral blood. These receptors originate from a man aged 55-75 years with acute or convalescent COVID-19.

The rearrangement joins TRBV5-4 to TRBJ2-7, with 9 nucleotides matching TRBD2. With V trimmed by 0 bases and J by 6 bases, 4 bases remained unmatched. In germline, CDR1 is SGHNT, CDR2 YYREEE (reference sequence). The CDR3 covers 14 residues. The CDR3 is CASSLGSGRREQYF. The DNA of the CDR3 is TGTGCCAGCAGCTTGGGGAGCGGGAGGCGCGAGCAGTACTTC.

Only a few counts were recorded for this clone. This chain uses TRBV7-8 with TRBJ2-7; possible D gene TRBD1, 5 bases. Trimming removed 1 base from V and 5 bases from J, with 12 bases in between. Germline CDR1 and CDR2: SGHVS and FQNEAQ. The CDR3 totals 14 residues. The CDR3 sequence is CASSLGGNSHEQYF. The CDR3 nucleotides are TGTGCCAGCAGCTTAGGGGGCAACTCACACGAGCAGTACTTC. The full variable domain, in which reference TRBV7-8 and TRBJ2-7 provide the parts outside the CDR3, is GAGVSQSPRYKVAKRGQDVALRCDPISGHVSLFWYQQALGQGPEFLTYFQNEAQLDKSGLPSDRFFAERPEGSVSTLKIQRTQQEDSAVYLCASSLGGNSHEQYFGPGTRLTVT.

This rearrangement joins TRBV28 to TRBJ1-6, with D hard to call. From germline, CDR1 is MDHEN and CDR2 SYDVKM. Trimming pared 5 bases from V and 8 bases from J, leaving 10 bases between. The CDR3 length is 13 residues. CDR3 sequence: CASSTAEHSPLHF. CDR3 coding DNA: TGTGCCAGCAGTACAGCGGAGCATTCACCCCTCCACTTT.

The CDR3 DNA follows: TGTGCCAGTAGTATCGACACTAGCGGGCGCTACGAGCAGTACTTC. Protein product: CASSIDTSGRYEQYF. This chain links TRBV19 with TRBJ2-7; 9 nucleotides align to TRBD2. Germline CDR1 is LNHDA and CDR2 is SQIVND (reference sequence). This CDR3 comprises 15 residues. Trimming took 3 bases from V and 3 from J; bases not matched to a gene: 6.

The chain combines TRBV19 with TRBJ1-2; no definite D call. The V gene's germline CDR1 is LNHDA and CDR2 SQIVND (reference sequence). This CDR3 has 13 amino acids. The V end was cut by 4 bases, the J end by 2 bases, with 8 bases between. CDR3 bases: TGTGCCAGTAGTAATATAGAGAACTATGGCTACACCTTC. This sequence encodes CASSNIENYGYTF. The complete variable domain, with remaining parts taken from reference TRBV19 and TRBJ1-2, reads DGGITQSPKYLFRKEGQNVTLSCEQNLNHDAMYWYRQDPGQGLRLIYYSQIVNDFQKGDIAEGYSVSREKKESFPLTVTSAQKNPTAFYLCASSNIENYGYTFGSGTRLTVV.

This chain uses TRBV7-9 with TRBJ1-4, with TRBD1 identical over 9 bases. Germline V gene data show CDR1 as SEHNR and CDR2 as FQNEAQ (reference sequence). There are 14 residues in the CDR3. V was clipped by 5 bases and J by 7 bases; unmatched bases: 5. The CDR3 loop is CASSLGTGIEKLFF. The CDR3 nucleotides are TGTGCCAGCAGCCTTGGGACAGGGATTGAAAAACTGTTTTTT.

The chain uses TRBV7-8 and TRBJ2-1; weak D call: TRBD1 (6 bases). V was cut by 6 bases and J by 3 bases, with 15 bases left in between. This CDR3 spans 15 amino acids. Germline assignment: CDR1 SGHVS and CDR2 FQNEAQ. As DNA, the CDR3 is TGTGCCAGCAGTCCCGGACAGAGAGTCTACAATGAGCAGTTCTTC. This encodes CASSPGQRVYNEQFF.

The V call is TRBV18, the J call TRBJ1-1; TRBD1 matches 7 bases. The CDR3 is 16 amino acids. Germline V gene lookup returns CDR1 KGHSH and CDR2 LQKENI. The junction had 5 bases not matched to a gene; V was cut back by 0 bases and J by 1 base. CDR3: CASSPPQGQTNTEAFF. CDR3 in DNA: TGTGCCAGCTCACCACCGCAGGGACAGACGAACACTGAAGCTTTCTTT.

This chain joins TRBV12-3 or TRBV12-4 and TRBJ1-1; possible D gene TRBD1, 6 bases. The CDR3 has 13 amino acids. Trimming cost V 6 bases and J 0 bases, with 8 bases left between them. The DNA for the CDR3 is TGTGCCAGCAGAGGACAGATGAACACTGAAGCTTTCTTT. This gives the protein CASRGQMNTEAFF.

This clone was seen once. This chain links TRBV5-6 with TRBJ1-2; 8 nucleotides align to TRBD1. The CDR3 covers 17 residues. Trimming cost V 4 bases and J 1 base; bases outside gene matches: 12. Germline values: CDR1 SGHDT, CDR2 YYEEEE. DNA of the CDR3: TGTGCCAGCAGCCAAGGGATAAACAGGGGGATTAACTATGGCTACACCTTC. Encoded protein: CASSQGINRGINYGYTF.

The chain joins TRBV13 to TRBJ1-1; TRBD1 matches 7 bases. The CDR3 extends over 20 amino acids. Germline lookup yields CDR1 PRHDT and CDR2 FYEKMQ (reference sequence). After removal of 2 bases from V and 3 bases from J, the junction contained 21 bases not matched to a gene. CDR3 amino acids: CASSLMIGWGRGQRYTEAFF. The CDR3, as DNA: TGTGCCAGCAGCTTAATGATCGGGTGGGGAAGGGGGCAGCGCTACACTGAAGCTTTCTTT.

J is TRBJ2-5 and V is TRBV18; no clear D. This CDR3 contains 12 residues. V was pared by 5 bases and J by 1 base, with 5 bases between. Germline values: CDR1 KGHSH, CDR2 LQKENI. CDR3 DNA sequence: TGTGCCAGCTCATCAATCCAAGAGACCCAGTACTTC. Amino acid sequence: CASSSIQETQYF.

V gene TRBV10-3 combines with J gene TRBJ2-5; 7 nucleotides agree with TRBD1. The germline gives CDR1 ENHRY, CDR2 SYGVKD. V shed 2 bases and J 3 bases; nucleotides not matched to a gene: 3. The CDR3 is 14 residues long. The CDR3 region is CAISEGDRKETQYF. The CDR3 DNA follows: TGTGCCATCAGTGAGGGGGACAGAAAAGAGACCCAGTACTTC.

This rearrangement joins TRBV6-5 to TRBJ2-3; a possible D gene is TRBD1 (6 bases). Germline V gene data show CDR1 as MNHEY and CDR2 as SVGAGI. V lost 4 bases to trimming and J lost 2 bases, with 7 bases between them. The CDR3 extends over 13 amino acids. The CDR3 coding sequence is TGTGCCAGCAGTTCAGGGGTCACAGATACGCAGTATTTT. Its translation: CASSSGVTDTQYF.

This clone was counted once. The chain recombines TRBV7-6 with TRBJ2-1, with 8 bases lining up with TRBD1. Germline V CDR1 and CDR2: SGHVS, FNYEAQ. The V segment lost 5 bases and the J segment 5 bases; nucleotides outside the gene matches: 14. This CDR3 spans 17 amino acids. DNA of the CDR3: TGTGCCAGCAGCCTCTTTTCAGGGGGCCGTTGGGACAATGAGCAGTTCTTC. This sequence encodes CASSLFSGGRWDNEQFF.

Note on this clone: At one end, the junction sequence differs from germline, possibly due to a read error. This chain links TRBV18 with TRBJ2-3; D call uncertain. Germline V gene data show CDR1 as KGHSH and CDR2 as LQKENI. This CDR3 is 13 amino acids long. CDR3 in amino acids: CASSPLSADTQYF. CDR3 DNA: TGTGCCAGCTCCCCACTCTCAGCAGATACGCAGTATTTT. Using reference TRBV18 and TRBJ2-3 for the parts outside the CDR3, the full variable domain is NAGVMQNPRHLVRRRGQEARLRCSPMKGHSHVYWYRQLPEEGLKFMVYLQKENIIDESGMPKERFSAEFPKEGPSILRIQQVVRGDSAAYFCASSPLSADTQYFGPGTRLTVL.

V usage is TRBV9 and J usage is TRBJ1-1; tentatively, D is TRBD1 (5 bases). The V and J ends lost 0 bases and 5 bases respectively, with 14 bases between them. Germline V gene lookup returns CDR1 SGDLS and CDR2 YYNGEE. The CDR3 is 15 residues long. CDR3 DNA: TGTGCCAGCAGCGTAGCCCCTCTTGGGGCTACTGAAGCTTTCTTT. Translated: CASSVAPLGATEAFF. The full variable domain, with the rest looked up from reference TRBV9 and TRBJ1-1, is DSGVTQTPKHLITATGQRVTLRCSPRSGDLSVYWYQQSLDQGLQFLIQYYNGEERAKGNILERFSAQQFPDLHSELNLSSLELGDSALYFCASSVAPLGATEAFFGQGTRLTVV.

The chain joins TRBV3-1 (or the pseudogene TRBV3-2) to TRBJ1-1; 8 bases are shared with TRBD1. Germline-derived CDR1 and CDR2 are LGHDT and YNNKEL (reference sequence). The ends lost 2 bases at V and 0 bases at J; junction bases unmatched: 2. The CDR3 covers 15 residues. CDR3 DNA sequence: TGTGCCAGCAGCCAAACGACAGGGGTGAACACTGAAGCTTTCTTT. It specifies CASSQTTGVNTEAFF.

The gene calls are TRBV10-3 and TRBJ2-3; 12 bases map to TRBD2. The CDR3 has 15 amino acids. The germline CDR1 and CDR2 sequences are ENHRY and SYGVKD. V lost 2 bases, J lost 3 bases, and 0 bases stayed unmatched. CDR3 sequence reads: CAISETSGRTDTQYF. In DNA form, the CDR3 reads TGTGCCATCAGTGAGACTAGCGGGAGGACAGATACGCAGTATTTT.

The chain has TRBV29-1 and TRBJ2-7, with 9 bases lining up with TRBD1. Looked up from germline, CDR1 is SQVTM and CDR2 is ANQGSEA. Losses at the gene ends were 6 bases for V and 3 bases for J; bases not matched to a gene: 9. The CDR3 contains 14 residues. The CDR3 protein is CSVSGTGIDYEQYF. In DNA, the CDR3 is TGCAGCGTCTCCGGGACAGGGATAGACTACGAGCAGTACTTC.

V and J are TRBV7-8 and TRBJ2-1; TRBD2 matches 12 bases. The V and J ends lost 1 base and 0 bases, in that order; junction bases with no gene match: 7. This CDR3 has 19 residues. Germline-derived CDR1 and CDR2 are SGHVS and FQNEAQ. Written as DNA, the CDR3 is TGTGCCAGCAGCTTAGTAGGACTAGCGGGGCTAAGCTCCTACAATGAGCAGTTCTTC. It encodes CASSLVGLAGLSSYNEQFF.

This clone was observed once. The gene calls are TRBV7-7 and TRBJ2-2; tentatively, D is TRBD2 (6 bases). The CDR3 consists of 16 residues. Trimming took 4 bases from V and 3 from J, leaving 15 bases between them. Germline V gene sequence: CDR1 SSHAT, CDR2 FNYEAQ (reference sequence). CDR3 protein: CASSSSSAAHTGELFF. The CDR3, as DNA: TGTGCCAGCAGCTCATCTAGCGCCGCTCACACCGGGGAGCTGTTTTTT.

V usage is TRBV7-2 and J usage is TRBJ2-5, with D perhaps TRBD1 (6 bases). The length of the CDR3 is 16 residues. Germline V gives CDR1 SGHTA, CDR2 FQGNSA. V was pared by 5 bases and J by 0 bases, with 16 bases between. CDR3 in amino acids: CASSGTGSLYQETQYF. Here the CDR3 DNA reads TGTGCCAGCAGCGGTACAGGGAGTCTGTACCAAGAGACCCAGTACTTC.

This rearrangement joins TRBV19 to TRBJ1-2, with 9 nucleotides matching TRBD1. J gave up 4 bases and V 4 bases, and 7 bases lay outside the gene matches. Germline CDR1 and CDR2: LNHDA and SQIVND (reference sequence). The CDR3 loop spans 15 amino acids. CDR3: CASSSDRGSPYGYTF. The CDR3 DNA sequence: TGTGCCAGTAGTAGCGACAGGGGGAGCCCCTATGGCTACACCTTC.

The chain recombines TRBV19 with TRBJ1-2; D is uncertain. Germline-derived CDR1 and CDR2 are LNHDA and SQIVND (reference sequence). The CDR3 is 13 amino acids. Trimming shortened V by 3 bases and J by 2 bases, and 7 bases separated the two germline ends. Here the CDR3 reads CASSIQINYGYTF. The CDR3, as DNA: TGTGCCAGTAGTATCCAGATAAACTATGGCTACACCTTC. The full variable domain, with the rest looked up from reference TRBV19 and TRBJ1-2, is DGGITQSPKYLFRKEGQNVTLSCEQNLNHDAMYWYRQDPGQGLRLIYYSQIVNDFQKGDIAEGYSVSREKKESFPLTVTSAQKNPTAFYLCASSIQINYGYTFGSGTRLTVV.